These 31 T cell receptor beta chains were sequenced from one sample in a study of OX40 agonist ivuxolimab in advanced cancers. The protocol used for the library was the immunoSEQ multiplex PCR assay. The table comes from immuneACCESS by way of TCRdb, which keeps in-frame sequences with V and J called. Part of the clones is missing from these tables; in studies checked, under half for an unresolved V gene and the rest for unknown reasons. The sample contains 73,000 or so clones, roughly 90% of them found a single time. The top ten clones comprise approximately 9.3% of the sample. The sequences come from CD4+ or CD8+ T cells sorted from blood, collected in a trial of the OX40 agonist ivuxolimab. All receptors come from an adult with an advanced solid tumor such as melanoma, head and neck, liver or kidney cancer.

This clone is labeled as medium-sized. The genes are TRBV6-5 and TRBJ2-7; maybe TRBD2 (5 bases). The V and J ends lost 0 bases and 3 bases respectively, with 9 bases between them. The CDR3 runs 14 residues. Germline loops: CDR1 MNHEY, CDR2 SVGAGI. This chain's CDR3 is CASSYSIEGYEQYF. CDR3 DNA: TGTGCCAGCAGTTACTCGATTGAGGGCTACGAGCAGTACTTC.

The V call is TRBV9, the J call TRBJ2-2; D assignment may be TRBD1 or TRBD2 (5 bases each). The CDR3 has 15 residues. Between the trimmed V and J ends, which lost 0 bases and 1 base, there was a span of 7 bases. The germline gives CDR1 SGDLS, CDR2 YYNGEE. The CDR3 reads CASSVGGGNTGELFF. In DNA form, the CDR3 reads TGTGCCAGCAGCGTAGGTGGGGGGAACACCGGGGAGCTGTTTTTT.

The chain joins TRBV7-2 to TRBJ2-1; weak D call: TRBD2 (7 bases). V was trimmed by 1 base and J by 5 bases, leaving 12 bases between them. The germline V gene encodes CDR1 SGHTA and CDR2 FQGNSA. CDR3 size: 15 residues. The CDR3 coding sequence is TGTGCCAGCAGCTTAGTCGGGGGGCCGGACAATGAGCAGTTCTTC. Translating it yields CASSLVGGPDNEQFF.

The chain joins TRBV29-1 to TRBJ2-7, with D hard to call. V was pared by 7 bases and J by 0 bases, with 10 bases between. The CDR3 totals 12 residues. Germline CDR1 is SQVTM and CDR2 is ANQGSEA. CDR3 in DNA: TGCAGCGCTGGCCTTAACTCCTACGAGCAGTACTTC. Its translation: CSAGLNSYEQYF.

The V gene is TRBV29-1, the J gene TRBJ1-2; D perhaps matches TRBD1 (5 bases). The CDR3 is 13 amino acids. Germline CDR1 SQVTM, CDR2 ANQGSEA. V was clipped by 7 bases and J by 4 bases, with 16 bases between them. CDR3 amino acids: CSALGGDGYGYTF. In nucleotides, the CDR3 is TGCAGCGCATTGGGGGGGGACGGCTATGGCTACACCTTC.

J is TRBJ2-7 and V is TRBV19; the D is unclear. From germline, CDR1 is LNHDA and CDR2 SQIVND (reference sequence). The V end was cut by 9 bases, the J end by 1 base, with 16 bases between. The CDR3 totals 14 residues. CDR3 nucleotides: TGTGCCAGCGCCCCCAGACACAGTTCCTACGAGCAGTACTTC. Translated, it gives CASAPRHSSYEQYF.

The chain links TRBV5-8 to TRBJ1-4; D is possibly TRBD1 (5 bases). Germline CDR1 and CDR2: SGHTS and YDEGEE. This CDR3 is built from 14 residues. V was pared by 2 bases and J by 7 bases, with 12 bases between. This CDR3 reads CASSLRGYGEKLFF. CDR3 sequence (DNA): TGTGCCAGCAGCTTACGGGGGTATGGTGAAAAACTGTTTTTT.

The CDR3 DNA reads as TGTGCCAGCAGCACTCGAAGGGGACAGGCAGGATCGAACGAGCAGTACTTC. It yields the protein CASSTRRGQAGSNEQYF. V and J are TRBV9 and TRBJ2-7, with 8 bases aligning to TRBD1. Unmatched junction bases numbered 17, after V lost 4 bases and J lost 5 bases. This CDR3 has 17 amino acids. Germline V CDR1 and CDR2: SGDLS, YYNGEE.

This clone was seen a single time. Additional DNA sequences in this sample encode the identical CDR3. The chain uses TRBV9 and TRBJ2-1; D call uncertain. This CDR3 is 12 amino acids long. Per the germline V gene, CDR1 is SGDLS and CDR2 is YYNGEE. V gave up 0 bases and J gave up 7 bases, with 5 bases separating them. The CDR3 spells CASSVVPNEQFF. The CDR3 DNA sequence: TGTGCCAGCAGCGTAGTCCCGAATGAGCAGTTCTTC.

The J gene is TRBJ2-5, the V gene TRBV19; no clear D gene. Trimming pared 3 bases from V and 5 bases from J, leaving 16 bases between. Germline-derived CDR1 and CDR2 are LNHDA and SQIVND (reference sequence). The CDR3 length is 15 residues. The CDR3 DNA reads as TGTGCCAGTAGTATCATGTTCAGGTTCGGGGAGACCCAGTACTTC. This translates into CASSIMFRFGETQYF.

The chain uses TRBV6-6 and TRBJ2-1, with D perhaps matching TRBD2 (6 bases). V lost 5 bases to trimming and J lost 6 bases, with 11 bases between them. The germline V gene has CDR1 MNHNY and CDR2 SVGAGI (reference sequence). This CDR3 is 13 amino acids long. The CDR3 DNA follows: TGTGCCAGCAGTACCGGGACTCCCAATGAGCAGTTCTTC. This translates into CASSTGTPNEQFF.

The J gene is TRBJ2-6, the V gene TRBV4-1; either TRBD1 or TRBD2 may supply D (7 bases each). Germline values: CDR1 MGHRA, CDR2 YSYEKL. V gave up 4 bases and J gave up 3 bases, with 16 bases separating them. The CDR3 is 17 residues long. For the CDR3, the DNA is TGCGCCAGCAGCCCTGGGAGGGGGCCAGGTGGGGCCAACGTCCTGACTTTC. It encodes CASSPGRGPGGANVLTF.

J is TRBJ1-5 and V is TRBV15; weak D call: TRBD1 (5 bases). Germline V gene lookup returns CDR1 LNHNV and CDR2 YYDKDF (reference sequence). V lost 1 base to trimming and J lost 2 bases, with 12 bases between them. The CDR3 loop spans 16 amino acids. The CDR3 DNA follows: TGTGCCACCAGCAGAGGGGTGGGGGAGGGCAATCAGCCCCAGCATTTT. Translating it yields CATSRGVGEGNQPQHF.

Of note for this clone: The sample carries other DNA sequences with the same CDR3. This chain connects TRBV19 to TRBJ1-1, with 7 bases fitting TRBD1. Germline-derived CDR1 and CDR2 are LNHDA and SQIVND (reference sequence). V was clipped by 3 bases and J by 6 bases; unmatched bases: 4. This CDR3 spans 13 amino acids. In nucleotides, the CDR3 is TGTGCCAGTAGTATCCGGACAGGCGCTGAAGCTTTCTTT. It is translated as CASSIRTGAEAFF.

The chain's CDR3 is CASSYSRGKGDTEAFF. For the CDR3, the DNA is TGTGCCAGCAGTTACTCCCGAGGGAAGGGGGACACTGAAGCTTTCTTT. The chain recombines TRBV6-5 with TRBJ1-1, with TRBD1 as a possible D gene (6 bases). The germline V gene encodes CDR1 MNHEY and CDR2 SVGAGI. The CDR3 runs 16 residues. Trimming removed 0 bases from V and 3 bases from J, with 14 bases in between.

The rearrangement joins TRBV14 to TRBJ2-7; D gene uncertain. V lost 2 bases to trimming and J lost 5 bases, with 7 bases between them. Germline V gene lookup returns CDR1 SGHDN and CDR2 FVKESK. There are 12 residues in the CDR3. CDR3 protein: CASSQTVHEQYF. As DNA, the CDR3 is TGTGCCAGCAGCCAAACGGTCCACGAGCAGTACTTC.

The rearrangement links TRBV5-1 to TRBJ2-7; D ambiguous. V shed 5 bases and J shed 1 base, with 10 bases lying between them. CDR3 length: 13 residues. The germline V gene encodes CDR1 SGHRS and CDR2 YFSETQ. CDR3 DNA sequence: TGCGCCAGCAGGTCAGGTCTGTCCTACGAGCAGTACTTC. As protein: CASRSGLSYEQYF.

The chain couples TRBV29-1 to TRBJ2-3, with D perhaps matching TRBD1 (5 bases). The V and J ends lost 4 bases and 0 bases respectively, with 11 bases between them. The CDR3 is 14 amino acids. Germline values: CDR1 SQVTM, CDR2 ANQGSEA. DNA for the CDR3: TGCAGCGTTGGGACCCAGGGCAGCACAGATACGCAGTATTTT. Protein: CSVGTQGSTDTQYF.

As regards this clone: Sequence at one end of the junction differs from germline and may be a read error. This sequence joins TRBV5-6 and TRBJ2-7, with TRBD2 as a possible D gene (5 bases). This CDR3 contains 15 residues. Germline V lookup: CDR1 SGHDT, CDR2 YYEEEE. The CDR3 spells CVSSLASLGLDEQYF. The CDR3, as DNA: TGTGTCAGCAGCTTGGCCTCACTAGGTTTGGACGAGCAGTACTTC.

The count of this clone is one. The chain has TRBV5-1 and TRBJ2-7; no clear D. Trimming shortened V by 3 bases and J by 2 bases, and 12 bases separated the two germline ends. The CDR3 totals 14 residues. In germline, CDR1 is SGHRS, CDR2 YFSETQ. CDR3 coding DNA: TGCGCCAGCAGCTCCAACAACGCCGCCTACGAGCAGTACTTC. It specifies CASSSNNAAYEQYF.

This chain uses TRBV9 with TRBJ1-2; D is possibly TRBD1 (5 bases). In germline, CDR1 is SGDLS, CDR2 YYNGEE. This CDR3 is built from 15 residues. Trimming cost V 4 bases and J 6 bases, with 19 bases left between them. The CDR3 protein is CASSTPRQGEDGYTF. CDR3 nucleotides: TGTGCCAGCAGCACCCCTCGGCAGGGTGAAGATGGCTACACCTTC.

J is TRBJ1-5 and V is TRBV5-1; no definite D call. The CDR3 loop spans 14 amino acids. Trimming stripped 0 bases from V and 4 bases from J, with 8 bases between. Germline CDR1 reads SGHRS; CDR2 reads YFSETQ. The CDR3 sequence is CASSLEGRNQPQHF. CDR3 coding DNA: TGCGCCAGCAGCTTGGAGGGTCGTAATCAGCCCCAGCATTTT.

This sequence joins TRBV7-9 and TRBJ2-7; 10 bases fit TRBD1. With V trimmed by 5 bases and J by 0 bases, 4 bases remained unmatched. Per germline, CDR1 SEHNR and CDR2 FQNEAQ (reference sequence). The CDR3 sequence is 15 residues long. The CDR3 DNA reads as TGTGCCAGCAGCCCCCGGGACAGGGGCTCCTACGAGCAGTACTTC. Encoded protein: CASSPRDRGSYEQYF.

The chain combines TRBV7-3 with TRBJ1-1; unclear D gene. The germline CDR1 and CDR2 sequences are SGHTA and FQGTGA. The CDR3 length is 14 residues. Trimming took off 1 base at V and 3 bases at J, with 9 bases between the two ends. CDR3 residues: CASSLMHGYTEAFF. CDR3 nucleotides: TGTGCCAGCAGCTTAATGCACGGCTACACTGAAGCTTTCTTT.

J is TRBJ1-1 and V is TRBV9; a weak D match, TRBD1 (5 bases). Germline V gives CDR1 SGDLS, CDR2 YYNGEE. Trimming took 5 bases from V and 3 from J, leaving 17 bases between them. The length of the CDR3 is 15 residues. The chain's CDR3 is CASSDSRGMYTEAFF. In DNA form, the CDR3 reads TGTGCCAGCAGTGACAGTAGGGGTATGTACACTGAAGCTTTCTTT.

Notes on this clone: At the DNA level, this CDR3 is encoded by other sequences in the same sample as well. The V gene is TRBV20-1, the J gene TRBJ2-1; D is possibly TRBD2 (6 bases). Trimming removed 3 bases from V and 7 bases from J, with 7 bases in between. This CDR3 is 11 amino acids long. Germline values: CDR1 DFQATT, CDR2 SNEGSKA (reference sequence). DNA of the CDR3: TGCAGTGCTAGGGGAGGTAATGAGCAGTTCTTC. It codes for CSARGGNEQFF.

To note about this clone: The sample holds other DNA sequences that translate to the same CDR3. This chain joins TRBV9 and TRBJ1-4; D might be TRBD1 (6 bases). CDR1 SGDLS and CDR2 YYNGEE come from the germline V gene. This CDR3 contains 15 residues. Trimming pared 0 bases from V and 2 bases from J, leaving 8 bases between. Here the CDR3 DNA reads TGTGCCAGCAGCGTAGGGGGGGCTACTAATGAAAAACTGTTTTTT. It encodes CASSVGGATNEKLFF.

The gene calls are TRBV10-3 and TRBJ2-7; D may be TRBD1 or TRBD2 (5 bases each). The CDR3 covers 13 residues. Trimming took 4 bases from V and 0 from J, leaving 7 bases between them. From germline, CDR1 is ENHRY and CDR2 SYGVKD. The CDR3 nucleotides are TGTGCCATCAGTGTGGGGACCTCCTACGAGCAGTACTTC. Encoded protein: CAISVGTSYEQYF.

On this clone: The junction departs from the called germline gene at one end, perhaps through a read error. V is TRBV4-1 and J is TRBJ2-3, with D tentatively TRBD2 (6 bases). Germline loops: CDR1 MGHRA, CDR2 YSYEKL. The CDR3 extends over 15 amino acids. The chain's CDR3 is CASSPDAGRTDTQYF. CDR3 DNA sequence: TGTGCCAGCAGCCCAGACGCGGGGCGCACAGATACGCAGTATTTT.

The chain is built from TRBV2 and TRBJ1-2; D is undetermined. Germline V gene sequence: CDR1 SNHLY, CDR2 FYNNEI. The V gene lost 8 bases and the J gene lost 7 bases, with 17 bases spanning the gap. This CDR3 comprises 13 residues. In DNA form, the CDR3 reads TGTGCCAGCTTAATAGCCCCCGCGGGTGGCTACACCTTC. This sequence encodes CASLIAPAGGYTF.

This clone was picked up many times. At the DNA level, this CDR3 is encoded by other sequences in the same sample as well. The genes are TRBV27 and TRBJ2-7, with D possibly matching TRBD2 (5 bases). This CDR3 contains 12 residues. CDR1 and CDR2 from the germline V gene are MNHEY and SMNVEV (reference sequence). Trimming cost V 2 bases and J 6 bases, with 8 bases left between them. CDR3 region: CASSLIGSEQYF. The CDR3 DNA sequence: TGTGCCAGCAGTTTAATTGGGAGCGAGCAGTACTTC.